This T cell receptor (beta chain) is drawn from a study of cytomegalovirus exposure and HLA in healthy donors. The overall study: Out of 150 million to 200 million T cells, an earlier analysis found roughly 100 million unique TCR beta sequences in total.

Amplification used 60 Vbeta primers and 13 Jbeta primers. Sequencing was performed with immunoSEQ multiplex PCR; in TCRdb, only in-frame clones are kept and a portion is missing. The sample holds 120,000 or so clones, about three quarters seen once. Findings and caveats of the study: It was 150 to 200 TCR beta chains that were listed as cytomegalovirus-associated.

This clone was counted between two and nine times. No antigen is known for it. This CDR3 has 16 residues. Germline CDR1 is MGHRA and CDR2 is YSYEKL. V gave up 0 bases and J gave up 2 bases; unmatched junction bases: 4. The chain couples TRBV4-1 to TRBJ2-7; TRBD1 aligns across 10 bases. The clonotype originates from a woman in her forties in good health and CMV-seronegative. Sequences were obtained from PBMCs. The CDR3 DNA reads as TGCGCCAGCAGCCAAGATCCCGGGACAGGGGCCTACGAGCAGTACTTC. The encoded protein is CASSQDPGTGAYEQYF.